The clone carrying this T cell receptor beta chain has ten or more counts. Its antigen remains unidentified. This entry is derived from a study of response to subunit inactivated influenza vaccine. Trimming took 7 bases from V and 15 from J; bases not matched to a gene: 5. The CDR3 sequence is 12 residues long. CDR1 is WSHSY and CDR2 is SAAADI in the germline V gene. Study results and limitations: Authors suggested that a seasonal influenza vaccination recruits few new T cells each time.

Each CDR3 protein is one row after TCRdb ran MiXCR on the RT-PCR reads. The profile covers 650,000 to 800,000 distinct CDR3 sequences, with roughly 18% appearing a single time and approximately 10% taken by the ten largest. The chain carries TRBV10-2 and TRBJ2-1, with TRBD2 identical over 14 bases. This sequence originates from a man aged 50-59 years who received an inactivated influenza vaccine. This specimen consisted of PBMCs from blood, obtained 4 to 6 days after vaccination. In DNA, the CDR3 is TGCGCCAGCACGGGACTAGCGGGAGCCGTGTTCTTC. Protein: CASTGLAGAVFF.